The next 9 T cell receptor beta chains were all read from a single sample in a study of blood T cell repertoires in COVID-19. Profiling relied on immunoSEQ multiplex PCR, and the TCRdb table lists in-frame clones only, not all of them. The sample includes more than 140,000 clones, 75% to 85% seen only once; the top ten take more than 5.5%. The sequenced material came from peripheral blood. These receptors came from a woman aged 45 to 65 in a cohort sampled during active or convalescent COVID-19.

V and J are TRBV5-6 and TRBJ2-7, with a possible D match to TRBD1 (6 bases). The V end was cut by 1 base, the J end by 2 bases, with 16 bases between. CDR1 is SGHDT and CDR2 is YYEEEE in the germline V gene. The CDR3 totals 16 residues. This CDR3 reads CASSLLFRGAPYEQYF. CDR3 coding DNA: TGTGCCAGCAGCTTGTTGTTCAGGGGAGCACCCTACGAGCAGTACTTC.

The V call is TRBV24-1, the J call TRBJ1-6, with 7 bases fitting TRBD1. Germline assignment: CDR1 KGHDR and CDR2 SFDVKD. CDR3 length: 14 residues. J was trimmed by 7 bases and V by 4 bases; bases with no gene match: 3. CDR3: CATSESQGNSPLHF. CDR3 in DNA: TGTGCCACCAGTGAATCACAGGGGAATTCACCCCTCCACTTT.

This clone was found a few times. This CDR3 is CASSEEAGRRNQPQHF. CDR3 nucleotide sequence: TGTGCCAGCAGTGAAGAAGCAGGGCGGCGGAATCAGCCCCAGCATTTT. This chain connects TRBV2 to TRBJ1-5; TRBD1 might be the D (5 bases). Trimming removed 1 base from V and 4 bases from J, with 14 bases in between. Germline assignment: CDR1 SNHLY and CDR2 FYNNEI. The CDR3 sequence is 16 residues long.

J is TRBJ1-3 and V is TRBV14, with 7 bases matching TRBD1. CDR3 size: 15 residues. Per the germline V gene, CDR1 is SGHDN and CDR2 is FVKESK. V shed 3 bases, J shed 5 bases, and the junction held 7 bases outside the gene matches. CDR3: CASSHRGQKRNTIYF. In DNA form, the CDR3 reads TGTGCCAGCAGCCACAGGGGACAGAAAAGAAACACCATATATTTT.

This rearrangement joins TRBV7-9 to TRBJ1-6, with a tentative D call TRBD1 (5 bases). Trimming cost V 1 base and J 6 bases, with 10 bases left between them. The CDR3 has 15 residues. The germline V gene has CDR1 SEHNR and CDR2 FQNEAQ (reference sequence). In DNA, the CDR3 is TGTGCCAGCAGCTTAGGGGGGGTCTCTAATTCACCCCTCCACTTT. Its translation is CASSLGGVSNSPLHF.

The chain joins TRBV5-1 to TRBJ1-5; D possibly corresponds to TRBD1 (6 bases). The CDR3 consists of 15 residues. Germline loops: CDR1 SGHRS, CDR2 YFSETQ. V was clipped by 1 base and J by 4 bases, with 12 bases between them. The CDR3 DNA reads as TGCGCCAGCAGCTTGACAGGAGACAGGAATCAGCCCCAGCATTTT. This gives the protein CASSLTGDRNQPQHF.

The V gene is TRBV2, the J gene TRBJ1-4; 8 bases are shared with TRBD1. This CDR3 spans 13 amino acids. Trimming at V came to 5 bases and at J to 8 bases, leaving 4 bases not matched to a gene. Germline assignment: CDR1 SNHLY and CDR2 FYNNEI. CDR3 sequence (DNA): TGTGCCAGCAGTCCCAGGACAGGGGAAAAACTGTTTTTT. The encoded protein is CASSPRTGEKLFF.

The V and J genes are TRBV12-3 or TRBV12-4 and TRBJ2-1; TRBD1 agrees at 7 bases. The CDR3 spans 12 residues. Trimming removed 5 bases from V and 10 bases from J; junction bases left unmatched: 5. The CDR3 coding sequence is TGTGCCAGCAGTGAGACAGGGACGGAGCAGTTCTTC. It specifies CASSETGTEQFF.

This clone has just one count. This chain links TRBV5-1 with TRBJ2-1; D gene uncertain. Germline assignment: CDR1 SGHRS and CDR2 YFSETQ. CDR3 length: 15 residues. With 4 bases removed from V and 0 bases from J, the gap between germline ends came to 11 bases. The CDR3 nucleotides read TGCGCCAGCAGCATCGACCGGAGCTCCTACAATGAGCAGTTCTTC. It codes for CASSIDRSSYNEQFF.